Listed below are T cell receptor beta chains from one sample, sequenced in a study of cytomegalovirus exposure and HLA in healthy donors. Using immunoSEQ multiplex PCR, the repertoire was profiled, and TCRdb retains in-frame clones only, with some absent. Among under 150,000 clones, 75% to 85% were seen once, and the ten largest hold roughly 4%. Sequencing was carried out using PBMCs. All receptors derive from a woman aged 40 to 49 in good health and CMV-seronegative. Each CDR3 is given with its conserved first and last residue. D genes are given only for firm matches. Size is omitted from some rows. Given values are once, few, many or a class for expanded clones.

CDR3	DNA	size	D	V	J
CASSFRGPTEAFF	TGTGCCAGCAGCTTCAGGGGCCCCACTGAAGCTTTCTTT	-	-	TRBV7-6	TRBJ1-1
CASSNKASDHNEQFF	TGTGCCAGTAGTAACAAGGCTAGCGACCACAATGAGCAGTTCTTC	-	-	TRBV19	TRBJ2-1
CASSLTGTGGDYSNQPQHF	TGTGCCAGCAGTTTAACCGGGACAGGGGGGGATTATAGCAATCAGCCCCAGCATTTT	-	TRBD1	TRBV27	TRBJ1-5
CASSLAPRTIAGAGNEQFF	TGTGCCAGCAGCTTAGCGCCCAGGACTATAGCGGGGGCGGGAAATGAGCAGTTCTTC	-	TRBD2	TRBV7-9	TRBJ2-1
CASSQTDSNQPQHF	TGCGCCAGCAGCCAAACAGATAGCAATCAGCCCCAGCATTTT	few	-	TRBV4-1	TRBJ1-5
CASSSTDEKLFF	TGTGCCAGCAGTTCAACGGATGAAAAACTGTTTTTT	-	-	TRBV27	TRBJ1-4
CASSYRGPTYEQYF	TGTGCCAGCTCGTACAGGGGGCCAACCTACGAGCAGTACTTC	-	TRBD1	TRBV28	TRBJ2-7
CASSQDLGDEQYF	TGCGCCAGCAGCCAAGATTTAGGGGACGAGCAGTACTTC	-	-	TRBV4-1	TRBJ2-7
CASSLAGVYEQYF	TGTGCCAGCAGCTTAGCGGGAGTCTACGAGCAGTACTTC	few	TRBD2	TRBV5-6	TRBJ2-7
CASSQEVRDREYF	TGCGCCAGCAGCCAGGAAGTCCGGGACAGGGAGTACTTC	-	TRBD1	TRBV4-1	TRBJ2-7
CASSVDRNGETQYF	TGTGCCAGCAGCGTTGACAGGAATGGTGAGACCCAGTACTTC	-	-	TRBV9	TRBJ2-5